A single sample is the source of the 24 T cell receptor beta chains below, sequenced in a study of PD-L1 blockade in urothelial cancer. Method: immunoSEQ multiplex PCR; TCRdb's copy keeps in-frame clones and lacks some. The sample has more than 45,000 clones; 70% to 90% are singletons. Stated time point: peripheral blood 6 weeks after treatment start. Sequencing was performed on PBMCs, taken around atezolizumab (anti-PD-L1) treatment. Receptors originate from a man between 60 and 70 years old with urothelial cancer.

The chain recombines TRBV10-3 with TRBJ1-6; TRBD1 is a possible D gene (6 bases). CDR3 length: 13 residues. Germline lookup yields CDR1 ENHRY and CDR2 SYGVKD. Trimming stripped 10 bases from V and 8 bases from J, with 15 bases between. The CDR3 loop reads CANRAGEDSPLHF. CDR3 nucleotides: TGTGCCAACCGAGCAGGGGAAGATTCACCCCTCCACTTT.

The V gene is TRBV28, the J gene TRBJ2-2; possible D gene TRBD2, 5 bases. V lost 8 bases and J 0 bases, leaving 10 bases between the germline ends. The CDR3 totals 14 residues. Looked up from germline, CDR1 is MDHEN and CDR2 is SYDVKM. The CDR3 here is CASAGSANTGELFF. The CDR3 bases are TGTGCCAGCGCGGGCAGCGCGAACACCGGGGAGCTGTTTTTT.

In its sample, this clone was seen a few times. The chain employs TRBV30 and TRBJ1-2; 9 positions agree with TRBD1. J gave up 8 bases and V 1 base, and 5 bases lay outside the gene matches. The CDR3 contains 13 residues. Germline-derived CDR1 and CDR2 are GTSNPN and SVGIG (reference sequence). This CDR3 is CAWSAQGAFGYTF. CDR3 DNA: TGTGCCTGGAGTGCACAGGGGGCCTTCGGCTACACCTTC.

This chain uses TRBV18 with TRBJ1-5, with 8 bases lining up with TRBD1. The CDR3 runs 15 residues. After removal of 4 bases from V and 4 bases from J, the junction contained 6 bases not matched to a gene. Germline V lookup: CDR1 KGHSH, CDR2 LQKENI. In nucleotides, the CDR3 is TGTGCCAGCTCACTGGACAGGGCAGAAAATCAGCCCCAGCATTTT. Encoded protein: CASSLDRAENQPQHF.

This clone came up a few times. The gene calls are TRBV5-1 and TRBJ2-6; D is unclear. Germline V gene sequence: CDR1 SGHRS, CDR2 YFSETQ. This CDR3 is built from 15 residues. V was pared by 0 bases and J by 2 bases, with 6 bases between. CDR3 nucleotide sequence: TGCGCCAGCAGCTTGGCGGTGACTGGGGCCAACGTCCTGACTTTC. It specifies CASSLAVTGANVLTF.

J is TRBJ2-7 and V is TRBV6-1; D perhaps matches TRBD2 (5 bases). The germline gives CDR1 MNHNS, CDR2 SASEGT. V shed 2 bases and J shed 6 bases, with 11 bases lying between them. The CDR3 is 13 amino acids. In DNA, the CDR3 is TGTGCCAGCAGTGAAATCCCTGAGGGCGAGCAGTACTTC. It translates to CASSEIPEGEQYF.

The chain links TRBV30 to TRBJ1-3; 9 bases match TRBD1. Germline V gives CDR1 GTSNPN, CDR2 SVGIG (reference sequence). The CDR3 contains 18 residues. The V gene end was trimmed by 1 base and the J gene end by 2 bases; junction bases not matched to a gene: 12. The CDR3: CAWSATDIQGAPGNTIYF. CDR3 coding DNA: TGTGCCTGGAGTGCAACCGATATACAGGGGGCCCCTGGAAACACCATATATTTT.

The J gene is TRBJ2-2, the V gene TRBV5-4, with 15 bases identical to TRBD2. This CDR3 is 18 amino acids long. Germline V CDR1 and CDR2: SGHNT, YYREEE (reference sequence). J gave up 0 bases and V 4 bases, and 4 bases lay outside the gene matches. The CDR3 sequence is CASSLGLAGGPNTGELFF. The CDR3, as DNA: TGTGCCAGCAGCCTGGGACTAGCGGGGGGCCCGAACACCGGGGAGCTGTTTTTT.

This chain connects TRBV5-1 to TRBJ2-1; 10 positions match TRBD2. The CDR3 has 17 amino acids. The germline V gene encodes CDR1 SGHRS and CDR2 YFSETQ. Unmatched junction bases numbered 7, after V lost 4 bases and J lost 0 bases. The CDR3 DNA reads TGCGCCAGCAGCCCTAGCGGGGGCTCCAGCTCCTACAATGAGCAGTTCTTC. Translating gives CASSPSGGSSSYNEQFF.

This clone was picked up one time. The gene calls are TRBV6-4 and TRBJ1-2, with 8 bases lining up with TRBD1. V dropped 6 bases and J dropped 5; count of bases not matched to a gene: 11. From germline, CDR1 is MRHNA and CDR2 SNTAGT. This CDR3 has 15 amino acids. CDR3: CASRQSPGGGYGYTF. The DNA of the CDR3 is TGTGCCAGCAGGCAGTCACCAGGGGGCGGTTATGGCTACACCTTC.

This clone came up a few times. At one end the junction does not follow the germline gene, possibly because of a read error. The gene calls are TRBV14 and TRBJ1-1; 9 positions agree with TRBD1. The CDR3 extends over 14 amino acids. In germline, CDR1 is SGHDN, CDR2 FVKESK. The CDR3 reads CASRQGTGHTEAFF. The CDR3 DNA reads as TGTGCCAGCAGACAAGGGACAGGGCACACTGAAGCTTTCTTT.

This clone appeared a single time. This chain uses TRBV15 with TRBJ1-1; a weak D match, TRBD1 (6 bases). There are 18 residues in the CDR3. Trimming removed 1 base at V and 1 base at J, with 19 bases between. From germline, CDR1 is LNHNV and CDR2 YYDKDF (reference sequence). The CDR3 loop is CATSRVGGVVRGNTEAFF. Written as DNA, the CDR3 is TGTGCCACCAGCAGAGTTGGGGGCGTGGTGAGAGGGAACACTGAAGCTTTCTTT.

The chain recombines TRBV28 with TRBJ1-2, with a weak D call TRBD1 (5 bases). The CDR3 spans 16 residues. CDR1 is MDHEN and CDR2 is SYDVKM in the germline V gene. V lost 3 bases to trimming and J lost 3 bases, with 17 bases between them. CDR3 coding DNA: TGTGCCAGCAGTTTTGGCGCGGTGGGGCAGCACTATGGCTACACCTTC. Translating gives CASSFGAVGQHYGYTF.

This chain connects TRBV4-1 to TRBJ1-2; D uncertain. V was shortened by 2 bases and J by 2 bases, with 12 bases between the two germline ends. Germline-derived CDR1 and CDR2 are MGHRA and YSYEKL. The CDR3 extends over 15 amino acids. In DNA, the CDR3 is TGCGCCAGCAGCCAAAGAACAACACTAAACTATGGCTACACCTTC. Its protein product is CASSQRTTLNYGYTF.

This CDR3 is CASSLAGTGVNEQFF. The CDR3 nucleotides read TGTGCCAGCAGCCTAGCCGGGACAGGGGTCAATGAGCAGTTCTTC. The chain recombines TRBV11-3 with TRBJ2-1, with TRBD1 matching 10 bases. Unmatched junction bases numbered 7, after V lost 5 bases and J lost 6 bases. This CDR3 has 15 residues. Germline CDR1 is SGHNT and CDR2 is YENEEA.

The chain joins TRBV9 to TRBJ2-7, with 8 bases identical to TRBD1. V was pared by 3 bases and J by 4 bases, with 6 bases of the junction left unmatched. This CDR3 has 14 amino acids. CDR1 and CDR2 from the germline V gene are SGDLS and YYNGEE. The CDR3 DNA reads TGTGCCAGCAGCGCGACAGGGGTTCGGTACGAGCAGTACTTC. It is translated as CASSATGVRYEQYF.

In its sample, this clone was seen once. This chain connects TRBV2 to TRBJ2-3, with TRBD1 matching over 10 bases. Looked up from germline, CDR1 is SNHLY and CDR2 is FYNNEI. V lost 7 bases and J lost 2; bases outside the gene matches: 12. The CDR3 contains 17 residues. The CDR3 spells CASTWGTGVLDTDTQYF. The DNA of the CDR3 is TGTGCCAGCACATGGGGGACAGGGGTTCTTGACACAGATACGCAGTATTTT.

J is TRBJ2-3 and V is TRBV5-1; 8 nucleotides agree with TRBD1. CDR1 is SGHRS and CDR2 is YFSETQ in the germline V gene. The CDR3 length is 14 residues. V was pared by 1 base and J by 9 bases, with 7 bases of the junction left unmatched. The CDR3 is CASSLIQGQGTQYF. The CDR3 bases are TGCGCCAGCAGCTTGATCCAAGGACAGGGCACGCAGTATTTT.

This clone was observed a few times. The chain employs TRBV19 and TRBJ1-5, with a tentative D call TRBD1 (5 bases). V lost 7 bases, J lost 1 base, and 17 bases lay in between. The CDR3 has 16 amino acids. Germline CDR1 LNHDA, CDR2 SQIVND (reference sequence). The chain's CDR3 is CASMSRGVSSNQPQHF. For the CDR3, the DNA is TGTGCCAGTATGAGTAGGGGTGTTAGCAGCAATCAGCCCCAGCATTTT.

The chain uses TRBV9 and TRBJ2-7, with D possibly being TRBD1 (6 bases). Germline assignment: CDR1 SGDLS and CDR2 YYNGEE. V lost 2 bases and J lost 6, with 15 bases in between. The CDR3 is 14 residues long. The CDR3 loop reads CASSVRTESAEQYF. The CDR3 nucleotides are TGTGCCAGCAGCGTTCGGACAGAATCAGCCGAGCAGTACTTC.

The chain is built from TRBV2 and TRBJ2-1; TRBD2 is a possible D gene (6 bases). V was clipped by 7 bases and J by 7 bases, with 11 bases between them. Germline V lookup: CDR1 SNHLY, CDR2 FYNNEI. This CDR3 is built from 12 residues. CDR3: CASKFAGNEQFF. The CDR3 DNA sequence: TGTGCCAGCAAATTCGCGGGGAATGAGCAGTTCTTC.

The V and J genes are TRBV2 and TRBJ2-1, with 13 bases matching TRBD2. The CDR3 has 14 amino acids. Trimming removed 5 bases from V and 8 bases from J; junction bases left unmatched: 3. CDR1 is SNHLY and CDR2 is FYNNEI in the germline V gene. CDR3 protein: CASSRTSGGYEQFF. The CDR3 nucleotides are TGTGCCAGCAGTAGGACTAGCGGGGGCTATGAGCAGTTCTTC.

V and J are TRBV19 and TRBJ2-1; TRBD2 matches 16 bases. The V segment lost 5 bases and the J segment 10 bases; nucleotides outside the gene matches: 8. The germline gives CDR1 LNHDA, CDR2 SQIVND (reference sequence). The CDR3 totals 16 residues. The CDR3 bases are TGTGCCAGTAGTGCGGGACTAGCGGGGGGGCAGAGGGAGCAGTTCTTC. Translation gives CASSAGLAGGQREQFF.

This clone was found a few times. V and J are TRBV7-8 and TRBJ1-5; D gene ambiguous. The germline gives CDR1 SGHVS, CDR2 FQNEAQ. The CDR3 has 13 amino acids. V was clipped by 2 bases and J by 3 bases, with 5 bases between them. The CDR3 DNA is TGTGCCAGCAGCTTACTAGACAATCAGCCCCAGCATTTT. It translates to CASSLLDNQPQHF.